A single sample gave rise to the 29 T cell receptor beta chains below, sequenced in a study of T-cell memory formation after mild COVID-19. TCRdb itself ran the 5' RACE reads through MiXCR, one entry per CDR3 protein. The profile covers just under 550,000 distinct CDR3 sequences, with about 20% appearing a single time and around 12% taken by the ten largest. The sequenced sample consisted of PBMCs or a T cell subset sorted from them (not recorded which). The receptors derive from an adult woman who had mild COVID-19 (a few samples of this study predate the infection). Cell type and time point are not known.

The chain recombines TRBV24-1 with TRBJ2-2; TRBD2 agrees at 8 bases. The CDR3 runs 15 residues. V was pared by 3 bases and J by 6 bases, with 5 bases of the junction left unmatched. The germline gives CDR1 KGHDR, CDR2 SFDVKD. In DNA form, the CDR3 reads TGTGCCACCAGTGATCCGCCCGGGGGGGCCGGGGAGCTGTTTTTT. This encodes CATSDPPGGAGELFF.

This clonotype was seen more than once but under ten times. The chain carries TRBV5-1 and TRBJ1-2, with D tentatively TRBD1 (5 bases). Germline-derived CDR1 and CDR2 are SGHRS and YFSETQ. The V and J ends lost 4 bases and 6 bases respectively, with 13 bases between them. This CDR3 region has 13 residues. In DNA, the CDR3 is TGCGCCAGCAGCCTCAGGGCGACGGATGGCTACACCTTC. Its translation is CASSLRATDGYTF.

The CDR3 coding sequence is TGTGCCACCAGTGACCGTCGCGGGGCTGAGACCGGGGAGCTGTTTTTT. Translated: CATSDRRGAETGELFF. V and J are TRBV24-1 and TRBJ2-2; tentatively, D is TRBD2 (6 bases). The CDR3 runs to 16 residues. Trimming left V 4 bases short and J 5 bases short, with 16 bases between. CDR1 and CDR2 from the germline V gene are KGHDR and SFDVKD.

The V gene is TRBV27, the J gene TRBJ2-1; D is ambiguous. This CDR3 has 17 residues. Trimming left V 1 base short and J 2 bases short, with 15 bases between. Germline V CDR1 and CDR2: MNHEY, SMNVEV (reference sequence). CDR3 coding DNA: TGTGCCAGCAGTTTATTGGTAGGCACCACAACCTACAATGAGCAGTTCTTC. Translation: CASSLLVGTTTYNEQFF.

This clonotype was found a few times. This chain connects TRBV7-9 to TRBJ2-1; 9 bases are a match to TRBD2. Trimming cost V 5 bases and J 6 bases; bases outside gene matches: 11. The CDR3 has 16 residues. CDR1 is SEHNR, CDR2 FQNEAQ, per germline (reference sequence). CDR3: CASSPPGLAEFNEQFF. CDR3 sequence (DNA): TGTGCCAGCAGCCCCCCGGGACTAGCCGAATTCAATGAGCAGTTCTTC. The complete variable domain, with remaining parts taken from reference TRBV7-9 and TRBJ2-1, reads DTGVSQNPRHKITKRGQNVTFRCDPISEHNRLYWYRQTLGQGPEFLTYFQNEAQLEKSRLLSDRFSAERPKGSFSTLEIQRTEQGDSAMYLCASSPPGLAEFNEQFFGPGTRLTVL.

This sequence joins TRBV12-3 or TRBV12-4 and TRBJ1-5; D call uncertain. Deletions cut 6 bases from V and 5 bases from J, with 8 bases between. The CDR3 consists of 12 residues. Here the CDR3 reads CASSRGDQPQHF. CDR3 bases: TGTGCCAGCAGCCGCGGAGATCAGCCCCAGCATTTT.

The rearrangement joins TRBV7-9 to TRBJ2-7; D unresolved. Trimming pared 3 bases from V and 2 bases from J, leaving 8 bases between. CDR3 length: 13 residues. The germline CDR1 and CDR2 sequences are SEHNR and FQNEAQ (reference sequence). The CDR3 spells CASSFGFPYEQYF. CDR3 bases: TGTGCCAGCAGCTTTGGATTCCCCTACGAGCAGTACTTC.

The sample holds a few counts of this clonotype. V is TRBV7-2 and J is TRBJ2-4; D may be TRBD1 (6 bases). Trimming pared 5 bases from V and 0 bases from J, leaving 17 bases between. From germline, CDR1 is SGHTA and CDR2 FQGNSA. This CDR3 region has 17 residues. The CDR3 loop is CASSPEGDILAKNIQYF. The CDR3 DNA follows: TGTGCCAGCAGCCCCGAGGGGGATATACTAGCCAAAAACATTCAGTACTTC.

This clonotype was counted between two and nine times. The J gene is TRBJ2-1, the V gene TRBV24-1, with D maybe TRBD2 (5 bases). Germline assignment: CDR1 KGHDR and CDR2 SFDVKD. This CDR3 contains 17 residues. V lost 4 bases to trimming and J lost 8 bases, with 23 bases between them. The CDR3 here is CATSDTRTSQAGDEQFF. CDR3 DNA: TGTGCCACCAGTGACACCAGGACGAGCCAGGCGGGCGATGAGCAGTTCTTC.

This clonotype was recorded many times. The chain has TRBV20-1 and TRBJ2-7, with TRBD1 identical over 7 bases. V was pared by 0 bases and J by 0 bases, with 5 bases of the junction left unmatched. This CDR3 contains 15 residues. The germline V gene has CDR1 DFQATT and CDR2 SNEGSKA (reference sequence). CDR3 residues: CSARDKYRGSYEQYF. The CDR3 DNA reads TGCAGTGCTAGAGATAAGTACAGGGGCTCCTACGAGCAGTACTTC.

This clonotype was counted between two and nine times. The CDR3 loop is CASSLGIGLPTDTQYF. The CDR3 region has the DNA TGTGCCAGCAGCTTAGGGATCGGGCTGCCCACAGATACGCAGTATTTT. The chain joins TRBV7-2 to TRBJ2-3; D not resolved. CDR3 size: 16 residues. The V and J ends lost 1 base and 2 bases respectively, with 13 bases between them. The germline gives CDR1 SGHTA, CDR2 FQGNSA.

This clonotype was seen a single time. The chain carries TRBV4-1 and TRBJ1-2; weak D call: TRBD1 (5 bases). V was clipped by 9 bases and J by 8 bases, with 28 bases between them. The CDR3 has 16 amino acids. CDR1 is MGHRA and CDR2 is YSYEKL in the germline V gene. The CDR3 sequence is CASTLGHRSVASGYTF. CDR3 in DNA: TGCGCCAGTACGTTGGGGCACCGTAGTGTTGCTAGCGGCTACACCTTC.

This chain connects TRBV5-1 to TRBJ2-7, with D possibly matching TRBD2 (6 bases). The CDR3 is 15 residues long. Germline V gene lookup returns CDR1 SGHRS and CDR2 YFSETQ. V was shortened by 0 bases and J by 3 bases, with 13 bases between the two germline ends. CDR3 DNA: TGCGCCAGCAGCTTGGTTTTAGCGGCGAGCTACGAGCAGTACTTC. It translates to CASSLVLAASYEQYF.

The chain is built from TRBV29-1 and TRBJ2-7; TRBD2 aligns across 9 bases. This CDR3 comprises 15 residues. The germline V gene has CDR1 SQVTM and CDR2 ANQGSEA. J gave up 5 bases and V 1 base, and 9 bases lay outside the gene matches. The CDR3 here is CSVEVGPSGRNEQYF. CDR3 nucleotide sequence: TGCAGCGTTGAAGTGGGGCCCAGCGGGAGGAACGAGCAGTACTTC.

The genes are TRBV9 and TRBJ1-1; maybe TRBD1 (6 bases). This CDR3 has 14 residues. Trimming pared 3 bases from V and 4 bases from J, leaving 13 bases between. Germline values: CDR1 SGDLS, CDR2 YYNGEE. The CDR3: CASSAETGFTEAFF. The CDR3 nucleotides are TGTGCCAGCAGCGCCGAGACAGGTTTCACTGAAGCTTTCTTT. Complete variable domain (other parts from reference TRBV9 and TRBJ1-1): DSGVTQTPKHLITATGQRVTLRCSPRSGDLSVYWYQQSLDQGLQFLIQYYNGEERAKGNILERFSAQQFPDLHSELNLSSLELGDSALYFCASSAETGFTEAFFGQGTRLTVV.

Here the CDR3 DNA reads TGTGCCAGCAGCTCCTATAGGTCAACAGATACGCAGTATTTT. This translates into CASSSYRSTDTQYF. The rearrangement joins TRBV7-2 to TRBJ2-3; D ambiguous. CDR1 is SGHTA and CDR2 is FQGNSA in the germline V gene. Trimming left V 4 bases short and J 3 bases short, with 11 bases between. The CDR3 runs 14 residues.

This clonotype appeared a single time. The chain uses TRBV7-9 and TRBJ1-2; weak D call: TRBD1 (5 bases). There are 15 residues in the CDR3. The V gene's germline CDR1 is SEHNR and CDR2 FQNEAQ (reference sequence). V was cut by 0 bases and J by 8 bases, with 16 bases left in between. CDR3 sequence reads: CASSLASKGPQGYTF. The CDR3 nucleotides are TGTGCCAGCAGCTTAGCGTCTAAGGGGCCCCAGGGCTACACCTTC.

The V and J genes are TRBV5-4 and TRBJ2-1, with a possible D match to TRBD2 (6 bases). Germline values: CDR1 SGHNT, CDR2 YYREEE (reference sequence). The CDR3 runs to 17 residues. V was trimmed by 5 bases and J by 0 bases, leaving 18 bases between them. The CDR3 here is CASSPETRRDSYNEQFF. The CDR3 nucleotides read TGTGCCAGCAGTCCAGAGACAAGGAGGGACTCCTACAATGAGCAGTTCTTC.

This clonotype was counted a few times. J is TRBJ2-7 and V is TRBV29-1, with 8 bases identical to TRBD2. V gave up 7 bases and J gave up 0 bases; unmatched junction bases: 8. CDR1 and CDR2 (germline): SQVTM, ANQGSEA. This CDR3 is built from 14 residues. CDR3 protein: CSGVVAGSSYEQYF. The CDR3 DNA sequence: TGCAGCGGAGTCGTAGCGGGAAGCTCCTACGAGCAGTACTTC.

The chain is built from TRBV19 and TRBJ1-4, with 8 bases aligning to TRBD1. V shed 7 bases and J 10 bases; nucleotides not matched to a gene: 11. This CDR3 has 14 amino acids. Germline V gene lookup returns CDR1 LNHDA and CDR2 SQIVND (reference sequence). CDR3 coding DNA: TGTGCCAGTATTCTTCAGGGGGCTGGGGGAAAACTGTTTTTT. Translation: CASILQGAGGKLFF. Looking up the rest from reference TRBV19 and TRBJ1-4 gives the full variable domain: DGGITQSPKYLFRKEGQNVTLSCEQNLNHDAMYWYRQDPGQGLRLIYYSQIVNDFQKGDIAEGYSVSREKKESFPLTVTSAQKNPTAFYLCASILQGAGGKLFFGSGTQLSVL.

This clonotype was recorded a few times. The rearrangement links TRBV2 to TRBJ2-3, with 9 bases matching TRBD2. After removal of 0 bases from V and 3 bases from J, the junction contained 4 bases not matched to a gene. CDR1 is SNHLY and CDR2 is FYNNEI in the germline V gene. The CDR3 has 16 amino acids. CDR3 DNA: TGTGCCAGCAGTGAAGCGGTAGCGGGGGAAACAGATACGCAGTATTTT. It encodes CASSEAVAGETDTQYF.

The genes are TRBV18 and TRBJ2-3; no clear D. The germline gives CDR1 KGHSH, CDR2 LQKENI. This CDR3 contains 16 residues. Trimming pared 4 bases from V and 3 bases from J, leaving 17 bases between. Here the CDR3 DNA reads TGTGCCAGCTCACTCCAGCCACGGATGGGGACAGATACGCAGTATTTT. It translates to CASSLQPRMGTDTQYF.

The V and J genes are TRBV6-5 and TRBJ2-1, with D perhaps TRBD1 or TRBD2 (5 bases each). From germline, CDR1 is MNHEY and CDR2 SVGAGI. The length of the CDR3 is 17 residues. With 4 bases removed from V and 2 bases from J, the gap between germline ends came to 18 bases. The DNA of the CDR3 is TGTGCCAGCAGTTTTGCCGCGGCAGTGGGGGCCTACAATGAGCAGTTCTTC. It encodes CASSFAAAVGAYNEQFF.

The rearrangement uses TRBV4-3 and TRBJ1-4, with 10 positions matching TRBD1. Germline CDR1 LGHNA, CDR2 YSLEER. V was clipped by 4 bases and J by 4 bases; unmatched bases: 12. The CDR3 spans 18 residues. The chain's CDR3 is CASSREPTGGKGNEKLFF. CDR3 in DNA: TGCGCCAGCAGCCGAGAACCGACAGGGGGCAAAGGTAATGAAAAACTGTTTTTT.

This clonotype has more than one count but fewer than ten. The V gene is TRBV10-2, the J gene TRBJ2-7; 8 bases are shared with TRBD2. Germline V gene data show CDR1 as WSHSY and CDR2 as SAAADI. Trimming cost V 6 bases and J 0 bases; bases outside gene matches: 10. The CDR3 covers 16 residues. The CDR3 coding sequence is TGCGCCAGCAGAAGAAGGCGGGGGGTTAGCTCCTACGAGCAGTACTTC. Translation gives CASRRRRGVSSYEQYF.

The table lists this clonotype with a few counts. This sequence joins TRBV15 and TRBJ1-1, with 9 positions matching TRBD1. Trimming cost V 2 bases and J 3 bases; bases outside gene matches: 4. The CDR3 has 15 residues. CDR1 LNHNV and CDR2 YYDKDF come from the germline V gene (reference sequence). The CDR3 region has the DNA TGTGCCACCAGCAGACGACAGGGGGGGGACACTGAAGCTTTCTTT. Translation gives CATSRRQGGDTEAFF. The variable domain in full, completed from reference TRBV15 and TRBJ1-1, reads DAMVIQNPRYQVTQFGKPVTLSCSQTLNHNVMYWYQQKSSQAPKLLFHYYDKDFNNEADTPDNFQSRRPNTSFCFLDIRSPGLGDTAMYLCATSRRQGGDTEAFFGQGTRLTVV.

This clonotype has more than one count but fewer than ten. Here the CDR3 DNA reads TGTGCCAGCAGTATGTGGGTGGGGGGCGGCACAGATACGCAGTATTTT. Amino acid sequence: CASSMWVGGGTDTQYF. The V call is TRBV7-3, the J call TRBJ2-3; D is tentatively TRBD1 or TRBD2 (6 bases each). Per germline, CDR1 SGHTA and CDR2 FQGTGA. The V end lost 6 bases, the J end lost 1 base, and 17 bases lay between the germline ends. This CDR3 spans 16 amino acids.

This clonotype was counted many times. The chain carries TRBV20-1 and TRBJ2-3; 9 positions match TRBD2. Unmatched junction bases numbered 9, after V lost 4 bases and J lost 1 base. The germline gives CDR1 DFQATT, CDR2 SNEGSKA (reference sequence). The CDR3 loop spans 16 amino acids. The CDR3 bases are TGCAGTGCTACCCATTACCCTAGCGGGGGCACAGATACGCAGTATTTT. Translation: CSATHYPSGGTDTQYF.

Only a few counts were recorded for this clonotype. This chain connects TRBV7-6 to TRBJ2-7; 9 positions agree with TRBD2. V gave up 5 bases and J gave up 5 bases; unmatched junction bases: 19. The germline CDR1 and CDR2 sequences are SGHVS and FNYEAQ. The CDR3 is 18 amino acids. CDR3 sequence (DNA): TGTGCCAGCAGCGCTAGCCCCCGAGTTGCGGGAGGGCCAGACGAGCAGTACTTC. This sequence encodes CASSASPRVAGGPDEQYF.